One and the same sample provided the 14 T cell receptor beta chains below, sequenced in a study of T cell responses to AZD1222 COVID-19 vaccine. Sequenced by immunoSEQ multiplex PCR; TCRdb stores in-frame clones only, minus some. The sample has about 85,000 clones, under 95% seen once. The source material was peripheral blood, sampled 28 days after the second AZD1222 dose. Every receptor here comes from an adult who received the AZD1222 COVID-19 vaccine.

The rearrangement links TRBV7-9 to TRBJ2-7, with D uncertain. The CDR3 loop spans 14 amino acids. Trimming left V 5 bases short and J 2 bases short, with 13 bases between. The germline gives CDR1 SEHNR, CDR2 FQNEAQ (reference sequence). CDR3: CASSPSLGPYEQYF. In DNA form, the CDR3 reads TGTGCCAGCAGCCCCAGCCTAGGCCCCTACGAGCAGTACTTC.

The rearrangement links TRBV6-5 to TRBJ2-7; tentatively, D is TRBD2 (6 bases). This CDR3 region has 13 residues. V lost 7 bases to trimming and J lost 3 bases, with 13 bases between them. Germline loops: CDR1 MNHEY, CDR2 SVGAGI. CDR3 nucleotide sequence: TGTGCCAGCACGGGGACTCTACTCTACGAGCAGTACTTC. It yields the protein CASTGTLLYEQYF.

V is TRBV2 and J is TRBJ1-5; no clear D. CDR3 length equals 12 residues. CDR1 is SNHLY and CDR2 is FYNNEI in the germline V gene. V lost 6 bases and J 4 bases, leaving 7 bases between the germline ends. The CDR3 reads CASRTWNQPQHF. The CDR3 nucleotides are TGTGCCAGCAGGACATGGAATCAGCCCCAGCATTTT.

Written as DNA, the CDR3 is TGCAGCGTTGAAAAGTCCGGGACAGCCCCCTACGAGCAGTACTTC. Its protein product is CSVEKSGTAPYEQYF. V usage is TRBV29-1 and J usage is TRBJ2-7, with 7 bases identical to TRBD1. The germline CDR1 and CDR2 sequences are SQVTM and ANQGSEA. The CDR3 sequence is 15 residues long. The J segment lost 2 bases and the V segment lost 2 bases, leaving 9 bases of the junction unmatched.

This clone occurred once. The CDR3 here is CASSFASGEQYF. CDR3 bases: TGTGCCAGCAGCTTCGCATCGGGGGAGCAGTACTTC. The chain employs TRBV7-9 and TRBJ2-7; tentative D call: TRBD2 (5 bases). Per the germline V gene, CDR1 is SEHNR and CDR2 is FQNEAQ (reference sequence). The V and J ends lost 3 bases and 7 bases respectively, with 10 bases between them. This CDR3 has 12 amino acids.

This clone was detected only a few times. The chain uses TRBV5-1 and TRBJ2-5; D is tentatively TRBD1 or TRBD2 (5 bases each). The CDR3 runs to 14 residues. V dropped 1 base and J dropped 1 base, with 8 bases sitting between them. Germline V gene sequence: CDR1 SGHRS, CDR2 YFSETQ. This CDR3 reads CASSLSGAQETQYF. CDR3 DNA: TGCGCCAGCAGCTTGTCCGGGGCCCAAGAGACCCAGTACTTC.

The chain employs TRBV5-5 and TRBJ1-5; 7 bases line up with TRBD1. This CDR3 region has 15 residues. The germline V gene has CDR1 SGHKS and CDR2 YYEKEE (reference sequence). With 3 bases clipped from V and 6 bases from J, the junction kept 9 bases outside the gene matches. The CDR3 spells CASSSQGSKGQPQHF. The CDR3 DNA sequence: TGTGCCAGCAGCTCACAGGGGTCAAAGGGTCAGCCCCAGCATTTT.

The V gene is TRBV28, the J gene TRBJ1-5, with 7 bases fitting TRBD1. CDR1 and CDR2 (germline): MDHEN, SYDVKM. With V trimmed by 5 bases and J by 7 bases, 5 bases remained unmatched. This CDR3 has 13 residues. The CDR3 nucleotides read TGTGCCAGCAGTCGGGACAGAATCCAGCCCCAGCATTTT. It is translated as CASSRDRIQPQHF.

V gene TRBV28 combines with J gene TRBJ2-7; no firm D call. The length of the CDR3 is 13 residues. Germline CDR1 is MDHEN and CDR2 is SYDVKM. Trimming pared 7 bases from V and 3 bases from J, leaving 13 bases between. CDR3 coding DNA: TGTGCCAGCACGACGCAGGTGAACTACGAGCAGTACTTC. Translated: CASTTQVNYEQYF.

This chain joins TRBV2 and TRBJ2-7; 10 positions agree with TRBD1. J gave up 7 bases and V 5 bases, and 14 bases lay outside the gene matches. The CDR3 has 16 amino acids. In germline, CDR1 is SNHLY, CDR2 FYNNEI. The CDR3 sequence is CASSPTRGQGIGEQYF. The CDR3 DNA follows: TGTGCCAGCAGTCCTACCCGGGGACAGGGGATTGGGGAGCAGTACTTC.

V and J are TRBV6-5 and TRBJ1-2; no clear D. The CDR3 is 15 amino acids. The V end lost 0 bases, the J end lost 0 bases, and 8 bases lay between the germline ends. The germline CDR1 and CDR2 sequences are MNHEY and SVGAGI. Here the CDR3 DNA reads TGTGCCAGCAGTTACTCGACGCTGGCTAACTATGGCTACACCTTC. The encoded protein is CASSYSTLANYGYTF.

This CDR3 is CASSSPGGGNNEQFF. CDR3 nucleotides: TGTGCCAGCAGTAGCCCAGGGGGAGGTAACAATGAGCAGTTCTTC. The rearrangement links TRBV28 to TRBJ2-1; TRBD1 is a possible D gene (7 bases). The V end lost 5 bases, the J end lost 5 bases, and 16 bases lay between the germline ends. There are 15 residues in the CDR3. CDR1 is MDHEN, CDR2 SYDVKM, per germline.

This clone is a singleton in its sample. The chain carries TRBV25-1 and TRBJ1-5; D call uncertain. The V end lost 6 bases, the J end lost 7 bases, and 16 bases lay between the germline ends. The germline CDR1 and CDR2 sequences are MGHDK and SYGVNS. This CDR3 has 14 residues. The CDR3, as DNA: TGTGCCAGCAGCCAAGAGGCGGAGGGACAGCCCCAGCATTTT. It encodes CASSQEAEGQPQHF.

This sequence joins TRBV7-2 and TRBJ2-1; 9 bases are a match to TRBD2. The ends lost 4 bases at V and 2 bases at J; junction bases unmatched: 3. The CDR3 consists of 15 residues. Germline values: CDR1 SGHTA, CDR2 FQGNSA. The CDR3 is CASSSSGVTYNEQFF. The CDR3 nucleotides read TGTGCCAGCAGCTCTAGCGGGGTAACCTACAATGAGCAGTTCTTC.